This T cell receptor (beta chain) was recovered during a study of blood T cell repertoires in COVID-19. Looking at the study overall: The analysed material was cDNA or gDNA that came from T cells, B-cell-depleted T cells, or PBMCs.

The repertoire was sequenced with immunoSEQ multiplex PCR; TCRdb's copy has only in-frame clones and lacks some. Of about 260,000 clones detected, roughly 88% appear once; the ten largest clones hold 0.7%. The source material was peripheral blood. This clonotype was sampled from a human donor in a cohort sampled during active COVID-19.

Written as DNA, the CDR3 is TGCAGTGCTAGAAGGAGCACTGAAGCTTTCTTT. It yields the protein CSARRSTEAFF. This chain links TRBV20-1 with TRBJ1-1; D unresolved. Trimming stripped 2 bases from V and 4 bases from J, with 5 bases between. The germline CDR1 and CDR2 sequences are DFQATT and SNEGSKA (reference sequence). This CDR3 spans 11 amino acids.